This section outlines one T cell receptor beta chain sequence together with its context. Its cognate antigen has yet to be identified. Within one base of it there is no much larger clone, and no base qualities were kept. Patients with a history of autoimmune disease or receiving systemic immunosuppression were excluded from the trial. Peripheral blood for TCR sequencing was collected from all dose cohorts at baseline, on cycle 4 day 1, and on cycle 7 day 1. The samples were taken from a phase I, first-in-human, multicenter, open-label dose-escalation trial of ivuxolimab. Adults with locally advanced or metastatic melanoma, renal cell carcinoma, hepatocellular carcinoma or head and neck squamous cell carcinoma were enrolled in the trial. Before TCR sequencing, CD4+ and CD8+ T cells were separately sorted from peripheral blood. The data were taken from a study of OX40 agonist ivuxolimab in advanced cancers. A note on the overall study: Ivuxolimab was a fully human IgG2 agonistic monoclonal antibody targeting the costimulatory receptor OX40 (CD134). Partial responses occurred in three dose-escalation patients, of whom one had hepatocellular carcinoma and two had cutaneous melanoma. Intravenous ivuxolimab was administered to patients every 2 weeks at six dose levels: 0.01, 0.1, 0.3, 1.5, 3 and 10 mg/kg. Patients were allowed to have had prior anti-PD-1, anti-PD-L1 or anti-CTLA-4 therapy, and approximately 39% of the dose-escalation patients had been treated with checkpoint inhibitors. The point of sequencing TCRbeta in the periphery was to test whether ivuxolimab changed TCR sequence diversity and drove clonal T-cell expansion. The paper describes the monotherapy dose-escalation part (N = 52 patients) of the phase I trial of ivuxolimab. In the dose-escalation cohort, 82.7% of patients were male, and the mean age was approximately 60 years, with a range of roughly 20 to 85. Of the approximately 54 dose-escalation patients, hepatocellular carcinoma was present in about 20, melanoma in around 15, renal cell carcinoma in 9 and head and neck cancer in 9. Results and caveats for the whole study, not just this receptor: Low levels of normalized T-cell clonal expansion were also seen in some nonresponding patients. After ivuxolimab, more expanded clones were found on average in CD8+ T cells than in CD4+ T cells. At doses from 0.1 to 3.0 mg/kg, clonal expansion was seen in both CD4+ and CD8+ blood T cells between baseline and week 6. Partial responders in the 0.1-3.0 mg/kg groups had among the lowest normalized peripheral clonal expansion, especially among CD8+ T cells. Which antigens the clonally expanded peripheral T cells were specific for was not determined.

The CDR3 contains 18 residues, cysteine and phenylalanine counted. Just the 54-base CDR3 DNA is kept, in frame starting at base 1. V is pared back by 4 bases and J by 1 base, with 20 bases lying between the germline termini. As encoded in the germline V gene (reference sequence), CDR1 is SGHNT while CDR2 is YYREEE. To sequence the TCRbeta CDR3 region, genomic DNA was isolated from the sorted cells. The immunoSEQ Assay was used for sequencing of TCRbeta CDR3 regions. TCRdb limited this immuneACCESS table to in-frame rearrangements with V and J called. A share of clones is missing; checked studies link under half to unresolved V genes, and the rest is unexplained. A total of roughly 92,000 clones appear in this sample, 90% of them only once. The ten largest clones take up under 0.2% of the sample.

This clonotype originated in an adult with an advanced solid tumor such as melanoma, head and neck, liver or kidney cancer. Sequenced material: CD4+ or CD8+ T cells sorted from blood, taken in a trial of the OX40 agonist ivuxolimab. This sequence uses TRBV5-4 and TRBJ1-4; the D gene is perhaps TRBD1, from 5 matching bases. This receptor has the CDR3 CASSPRSLGDGTNEKLFF. The DNA sequence is as follows: TGTGCCAGCAGCCCTCGAAGTCTGGGGGACGGAACTAATGAAAAACTGTTTTTT.